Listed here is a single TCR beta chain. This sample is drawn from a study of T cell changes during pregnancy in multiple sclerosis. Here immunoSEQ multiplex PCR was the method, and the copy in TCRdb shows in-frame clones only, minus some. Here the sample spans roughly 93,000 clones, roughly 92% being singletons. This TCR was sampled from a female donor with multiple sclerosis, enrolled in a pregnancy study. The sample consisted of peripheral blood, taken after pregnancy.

The CDR3 spells CASSLGQTSNTGELFF. DNA for the CDR3: TGCGCCAGCAGCCTCGGACAGACCTCGAACACCGGGGAGCTGTTTTTT. The chain uses TRBV4-1 and TRBJ2-2, with D possibly TRBD1 on 6 matching bases. This CDR3 comprises 16 residues. The germline V and J ends were trimmed by 4 bases and 0 bases, with 12 bases remaining between them. CDR1 and CDR2 from the germline V gene are MGHRA and YSYEKL.